This passage covers 5 T cell receptor beta chains from one sample sequenced in a study of blood T cell repertoires in COVID-19. Assay: immunoSEQ multiplex PCR; the TCRdb copy retains only in-frame clones and omits some. The data contain approximately 160,000 clones, around 84% of them seen just once; the ten biggest clones take up more than 5.5%. Sequenced: PBMCs or T cells enriched from blood (not recorded which). The receptors were sampled from a man aged 45-60 years who had recovered from COVID-19.

J is TRBJ2-2 and V is TRBV11-2; 7 bases map to TRBD1. The V segment lost 6 bases and the J segment 0 bases; nucleotides outside the gene matches: 4. Germline V gene sequence: CDR1 SGHAT, CDR2 FQNNGV. CDR3 length equals 15 residues. This CDR3 is CASSQTGSNTGELFF. The CDR3 DNA follows: TGTGCCAGCAGTCAGACAGGGTCGAACACCGGGGAGCTGTTTTTT.

This clone is a singleton in its sample. The CDR3 DNA follows: TGTGCCAGCAGCCAGGGAGGGACCGAAAAAAATGAAAAACTGTTTTTT. Protein sequence: CASSQGGTEKNEKLFF. J is TRBJ1-4 and V is TRBV3-1 (or the pseudogene TRBV3-2); tentatively, D is TRBD1 (5 bases). Trimming took off 3 bases at V and 5 bases at J, with 16 bases between the two ends. The CDR3 runs to 16 residues. CDR1 and CDR2 from the germline V gene are LGHDT and YNNKEL (reference sequence).

The chain carries TRBV3-1 (or the pseudogene TRBV3-2) and TRBJ1-6; D not certain. V dropped 2 bases and J dropped 5 bases, with 10 bases sitting between them. There are 15 residues in the CDR3. Germline CDR1 is LGHDT and CDR2 is YNNKEL (reference sequence). CDR3 bases: TGTGCCAGCAGCCAACGCGGAATCGATAATTCACCCCTCCACTTT. Its protein is CASSQRGIDNSPLHF.

V is TRBV25-1 and J is TRBJ1-4; TRBD1 aligns across 7 bases. The CDR3 is 15 amino acids. Trimming at V came to 5 bases and at J to 5 bases, leaving 8 bases not matched to a gene. Germline CDR1 and CDR2: MGHDK and SYGVNS. The CDR3 here is CASSPRTGRNEKLFF. The CDR3 region has the DNA TGTGCCAGCAGTCCTCGGACAGGAAGGAATGAAAAACTGTTTTTT.

The chain links TRBV18 to TRBJ1-3; D perhaps matches TRBD1 (6 bases). Germline CDR1 and CDR2: KGHSH and LQKENI. V was cut by 4 bases and J by 2 bases, with 12 bases left in between. This CDR3 has 15 residues. Written as DNA, the CDR3 is TGTGCCAGCTCACAGCCGACAGGAGCTGGAAACACCATATATTTT. Its protein is CASSQPTGAGNTIYF. The variable domain in full, completed from reference TRBV18 and TRBJ1-3, reads NAGVMQNPRHLVRRRGQEARLRCSPMKGHSHVYWYRQLPEEGLKFMVYLQKENIIDESGMPKERFSAEFPKEGPSILRIQQVVRGDSAAYFCASSQPTGAGNTIYFGEGSWLTVV.